This T cell receptor beta chain was observed in a study of blood T cell repertoires in COVID-19. The CDR3 is made up of 21 amino acids. The ends were cut back, 1 base at V and 6 bases at J, with 33 bases in the middle. Per the germline V gene, CDR1 is LNHDA and CDR2 is SQIVND (reference sequence). Original methodology: Reference gene primers were amplified, and this amplification served to estimate nucleated cell counts. This table comes from immunoSEQ multiplex PCR, and its TCRdb copy is limited to in-frame clones, with some not included. Clonal size and the V and J genes are those of that table, whereas D and trimming came from the DNA. The repertoire consists of 30,000 to 35,000 clones, with over 90% occurring once and the leading ten covering 4% to 6.5%.

The TCR comes from a human donor in a cohort sampled during active COVID-19. Sequencing used peripheral blood. This rearrangement joins TRBV19 to TRBJ1-1; D gene unclear. CDR3 region: CASSIVGRTPTPPREVAEAFF. Written as DNA, the CDR3 is TGTGCCAGTAGTATAGTAGGCAGGACTCCTACCCCCCCAAGGGAGGTCGCTGAAGCTTTCTTT.